This T cell receptor beta chain was captured in a study of blood T cells in healthy people across ages. Study-wide context: About one barcoded beta molecule per two T cells came from capture by template switching. Whole-study results and caveats: A strong correlation between TCR beta diversity and naive T cell percentage was seen. Per million T cells, the diversity of TCR beta decreased roughly linearly as age advanced.

Comments on this clonotype: What it binds is not known.

A second PCR, run for about 7 to 12 cycles, used a sample-barcoded 5' primer plus a J-beta primer mix. TCRdb re-derived calls from the 5' RACE reads in MiXCR, one entry per CDR3 protein. In the table there are about 720,000 distinct CDR3 sequences, roughly 20% of which are singletons. The CDR3 consists of 18 residues. Germline V gives CDR1 LGHDT, CDR2 YNNKEL (reference sequence). V lost 5 bases to trimming and J lost 2 bases, with 24 bases between them. No fewer than 5.5 micrograms of total RNA were isolated from every sample. The chain carries TRBV3-1 and TRBJ2-5, with D unclear. Specimen: blood. The TCR originated in a man aged 65 to 85 in good health. The CDR3, as DNA: TGTGCCAGCAGCTATTTATTAAAGGGCCATTCTTTGCAAGAGACCCAGTACTTC. Amino acid sequence: CASSYLLKGHSLQETQYF.